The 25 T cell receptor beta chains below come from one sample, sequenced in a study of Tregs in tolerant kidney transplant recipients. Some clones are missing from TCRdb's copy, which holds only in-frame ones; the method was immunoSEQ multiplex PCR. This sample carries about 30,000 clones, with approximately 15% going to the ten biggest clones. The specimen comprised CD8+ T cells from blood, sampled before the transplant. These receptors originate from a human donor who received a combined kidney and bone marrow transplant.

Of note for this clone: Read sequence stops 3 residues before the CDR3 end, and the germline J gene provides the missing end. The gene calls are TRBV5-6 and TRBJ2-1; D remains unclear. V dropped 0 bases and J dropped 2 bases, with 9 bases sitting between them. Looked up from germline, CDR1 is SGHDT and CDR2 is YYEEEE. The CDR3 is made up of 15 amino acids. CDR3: CASSLEIAAYNEQFF. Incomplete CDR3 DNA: TGTGCCAGCAGCTTGGAGATAGCAGCCTACAATGAG.

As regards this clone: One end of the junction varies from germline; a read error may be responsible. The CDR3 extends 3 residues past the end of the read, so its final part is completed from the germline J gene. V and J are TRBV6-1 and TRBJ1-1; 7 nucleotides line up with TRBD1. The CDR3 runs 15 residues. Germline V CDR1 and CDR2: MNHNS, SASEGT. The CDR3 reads CASIEYRGGDTEAFF. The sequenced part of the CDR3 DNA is TGTGCCAGCATTGAATACAGGGGCGGAGACACTGAA.

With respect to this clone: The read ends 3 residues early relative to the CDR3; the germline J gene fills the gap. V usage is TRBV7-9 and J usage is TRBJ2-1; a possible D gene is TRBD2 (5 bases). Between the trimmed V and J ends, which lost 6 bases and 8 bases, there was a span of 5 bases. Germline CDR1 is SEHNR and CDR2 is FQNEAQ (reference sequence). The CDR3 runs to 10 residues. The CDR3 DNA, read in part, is TGTGCCAGCAGGAGGGATGAG. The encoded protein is CASRRDE. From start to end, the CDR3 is CASRRDEQFF.

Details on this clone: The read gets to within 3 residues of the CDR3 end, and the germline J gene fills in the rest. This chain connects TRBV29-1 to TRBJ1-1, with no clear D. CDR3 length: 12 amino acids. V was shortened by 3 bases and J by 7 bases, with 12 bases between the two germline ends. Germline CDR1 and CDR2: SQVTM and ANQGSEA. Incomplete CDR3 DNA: TGCAGCGTTGAGGGTAGGGTTGGTGAA. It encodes CSVEGRVGE. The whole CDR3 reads CSVEGRVGEAFF.

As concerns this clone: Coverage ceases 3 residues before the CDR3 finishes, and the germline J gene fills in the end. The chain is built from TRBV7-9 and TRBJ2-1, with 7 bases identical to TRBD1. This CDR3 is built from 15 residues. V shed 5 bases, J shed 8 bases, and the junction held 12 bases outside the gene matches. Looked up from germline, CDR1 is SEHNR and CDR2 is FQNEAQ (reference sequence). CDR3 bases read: TGTGCCAGCAGCGTACAGGGGCTTGGACGCTATGAG. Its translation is CASSVQGLGRYE. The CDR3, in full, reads CASSVQGLGRYEQFF.

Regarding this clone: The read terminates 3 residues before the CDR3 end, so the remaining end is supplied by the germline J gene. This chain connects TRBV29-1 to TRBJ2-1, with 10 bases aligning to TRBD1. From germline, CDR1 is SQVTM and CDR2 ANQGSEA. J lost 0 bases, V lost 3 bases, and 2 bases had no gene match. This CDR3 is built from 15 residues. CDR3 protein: CSVEDRGSSYNEQFF. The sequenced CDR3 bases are TGCAGCGTTGAGGACAGGGGGAGCTCCTACAATGAG.

CDR3 in amino acids: CASSSRLAGRSSYNEQFF. Partial CDR3 DNA: TGTGCCAGCAGCTCGAGGCTAGCGGGAAGGAGCTCCTACAATGAG. V gene TRBV13 combines with J gene TRBJ2-1, with 9 bases aligning to TRBD2. The read falls 3 residues short of the CDR3 end, and the missing part is taken from the germline J gene. Germline V gives CDR1 PRHDT, CDR2 FYEKMQ (reference sequence). The CDR3 length is 18 residues. Losses at the gene ends were 4 bases for V and 0 bases for J; bases not matched to a gene: 10.

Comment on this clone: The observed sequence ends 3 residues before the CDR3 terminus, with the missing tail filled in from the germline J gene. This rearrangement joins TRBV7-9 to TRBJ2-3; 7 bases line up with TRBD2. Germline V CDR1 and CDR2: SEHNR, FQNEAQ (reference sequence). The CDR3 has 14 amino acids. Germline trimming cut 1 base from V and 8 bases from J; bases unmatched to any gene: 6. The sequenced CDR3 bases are TGTGCCAGCAGCTTAGACCCAGCGGGAAGTACG. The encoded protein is CASSLDPAGST. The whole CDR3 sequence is CASSLDPAGSTQYF.

The CDR3 reads CASSLADGGRARYNEQFF. The sequenced CDR3 bases are TGTGCCAGCAGCTTAGCGGACGGCGGGAGGGCCCGGTACAATGAG. V and J are TRBV7-2 and TRBJ2-1; 9 positions match TRBD2. With the read ending 3 residues before the CDR3 end, the germline J gene is used to fill in that end. Looked up from germline, CDR1 is SGHTA and CDR2 is FQGNSA. V lost 0 bases to trimming and J lost 4 bases; unmatched junction nucleotides: 10. CDR3 length: 18 residues.

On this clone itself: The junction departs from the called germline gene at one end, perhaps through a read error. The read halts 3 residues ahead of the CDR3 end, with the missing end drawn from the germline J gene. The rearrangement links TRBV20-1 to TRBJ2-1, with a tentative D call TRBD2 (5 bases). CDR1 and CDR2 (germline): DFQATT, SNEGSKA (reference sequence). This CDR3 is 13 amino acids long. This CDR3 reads CSATAVTYNEQFF. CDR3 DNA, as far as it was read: TGCAGCGCTACAGCGGTTACCTACAATGAG.

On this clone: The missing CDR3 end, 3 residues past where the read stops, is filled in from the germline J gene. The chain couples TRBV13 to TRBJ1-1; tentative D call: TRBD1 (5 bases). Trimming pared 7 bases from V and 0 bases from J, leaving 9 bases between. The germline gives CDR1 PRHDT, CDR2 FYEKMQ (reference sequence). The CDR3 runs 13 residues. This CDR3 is CASMQGMNTEAFF. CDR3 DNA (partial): TGTGCCAGCATGCAGGGAATGAACACTGAA.

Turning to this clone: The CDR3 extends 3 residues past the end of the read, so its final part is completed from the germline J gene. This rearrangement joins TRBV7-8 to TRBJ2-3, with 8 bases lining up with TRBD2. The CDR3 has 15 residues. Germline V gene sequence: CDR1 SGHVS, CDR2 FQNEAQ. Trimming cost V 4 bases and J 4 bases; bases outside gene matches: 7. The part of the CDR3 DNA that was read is TGTGCCAGCAGCTCCCCGGGACTAGACCCAGATACG. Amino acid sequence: CASSSPGLDPDT. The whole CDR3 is CASSSPGLDPDTQYF.

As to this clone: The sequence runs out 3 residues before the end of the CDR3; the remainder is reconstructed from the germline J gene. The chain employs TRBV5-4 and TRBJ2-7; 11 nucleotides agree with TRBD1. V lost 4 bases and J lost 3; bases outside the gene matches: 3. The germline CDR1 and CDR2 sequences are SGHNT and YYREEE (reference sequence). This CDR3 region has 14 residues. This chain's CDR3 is CASSLGTGGYEQYF. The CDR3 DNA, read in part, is TGTGCCAGCAGCCTCGGGACAGGGGGCTACGAG.

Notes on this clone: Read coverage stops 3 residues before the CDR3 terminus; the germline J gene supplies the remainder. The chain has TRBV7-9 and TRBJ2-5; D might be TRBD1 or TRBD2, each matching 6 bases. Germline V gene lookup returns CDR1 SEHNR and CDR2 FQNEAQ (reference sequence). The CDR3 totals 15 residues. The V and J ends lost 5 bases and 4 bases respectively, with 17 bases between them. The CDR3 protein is CASSRTEGVGETQYF. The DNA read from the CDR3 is TGTGCCAGCAGCCGAACGGAGGGGGTAGGAGAGACC.

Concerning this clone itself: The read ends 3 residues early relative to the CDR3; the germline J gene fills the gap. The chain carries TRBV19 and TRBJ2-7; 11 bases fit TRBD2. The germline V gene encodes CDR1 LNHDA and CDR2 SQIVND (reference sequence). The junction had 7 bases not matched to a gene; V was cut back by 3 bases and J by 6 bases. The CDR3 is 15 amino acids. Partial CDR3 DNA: TGTGCCAGTAGTATTTCGCCTAGCGGGAGGATCGAG. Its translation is CASSISPSGRIE. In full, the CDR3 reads CASSISPSGRIEQYF.

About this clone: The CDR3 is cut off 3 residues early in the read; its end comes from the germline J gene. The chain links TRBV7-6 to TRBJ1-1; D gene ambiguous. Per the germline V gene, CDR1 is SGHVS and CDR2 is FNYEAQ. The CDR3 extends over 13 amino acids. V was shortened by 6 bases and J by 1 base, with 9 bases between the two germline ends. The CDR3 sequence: CASRGTENTEAFF. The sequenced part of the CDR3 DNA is TGTGCCAGCAGAGGCACAGAGAACACTGAA.

The CDR3 loop is CASSLTKSLGPQHF. Partial CDR3 DNA: TGTGCCAGCAGTTTAACGAAATCTCTCGGGCCC. The chain is built from TRBV27 and TRBJ1-5; D remains ambiguous. From the germline J gene comes the end of the CDR3, since the read stops 3 residues before it. The length of the CDR3 is 14 residues. The germline gives CDR1 MNHEY, CDR2 SMNVEV (reference sequence). V was clipped by 2 bases and J by 9 bases, with 14 bases between them.

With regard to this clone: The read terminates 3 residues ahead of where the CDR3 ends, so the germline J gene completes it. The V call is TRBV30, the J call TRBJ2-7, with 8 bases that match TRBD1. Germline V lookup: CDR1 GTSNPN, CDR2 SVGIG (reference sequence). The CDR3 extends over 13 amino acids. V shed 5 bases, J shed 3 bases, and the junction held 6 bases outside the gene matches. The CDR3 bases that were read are TGTGCCTGGTCCAGGACAGGGATCTACGAG. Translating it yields CAWSRTGIYE. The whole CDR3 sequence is CAWSRTGIYEQYF. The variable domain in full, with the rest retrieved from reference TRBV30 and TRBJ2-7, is SQTIHQWPATLVQPVGSPLSLECTVEGTSNPNLYWYRQAAGRGLQLLFYSVGIGQISSEVPQNLSASRPQDRQFILSSKKLLLSDSGFYLCAWSRTGIYEQYFGPGTRLTVT.

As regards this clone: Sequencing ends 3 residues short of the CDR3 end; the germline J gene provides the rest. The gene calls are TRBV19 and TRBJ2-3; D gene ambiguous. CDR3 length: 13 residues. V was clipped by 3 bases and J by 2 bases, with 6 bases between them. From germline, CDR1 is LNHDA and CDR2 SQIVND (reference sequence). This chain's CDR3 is CASSITDTDTQYF. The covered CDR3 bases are TGTGCCAGTAGTATTACAGACACAGATACG.

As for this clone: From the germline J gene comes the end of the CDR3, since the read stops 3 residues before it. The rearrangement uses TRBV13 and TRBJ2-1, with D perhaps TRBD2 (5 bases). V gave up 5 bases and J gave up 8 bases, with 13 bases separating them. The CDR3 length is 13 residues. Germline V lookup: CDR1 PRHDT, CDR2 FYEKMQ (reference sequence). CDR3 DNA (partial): TGTGCCAGCAGCCTAACCACTAGATATGAG. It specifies CASSLTTRYE. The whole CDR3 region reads CASSLTTRYEQFF.

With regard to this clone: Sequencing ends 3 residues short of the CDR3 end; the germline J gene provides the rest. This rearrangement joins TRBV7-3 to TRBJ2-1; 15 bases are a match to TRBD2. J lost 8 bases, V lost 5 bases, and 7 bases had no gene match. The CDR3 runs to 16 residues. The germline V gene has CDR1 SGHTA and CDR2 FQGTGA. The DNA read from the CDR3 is TGTGCCAGCAGCCCAAGTGGACTAGCGGGAGGGGATGAG. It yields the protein CASSPSGLAGGDE. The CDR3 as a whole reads CASSPSGLAGGDEQFF.

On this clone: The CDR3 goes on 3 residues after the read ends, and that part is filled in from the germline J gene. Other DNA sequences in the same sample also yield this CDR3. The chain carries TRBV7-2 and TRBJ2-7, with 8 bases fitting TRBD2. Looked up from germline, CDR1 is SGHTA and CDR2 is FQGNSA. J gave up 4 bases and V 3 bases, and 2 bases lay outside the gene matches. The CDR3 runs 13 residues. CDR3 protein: CASSLGLGYEQYF. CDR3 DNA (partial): TGTGCCAGCAGCTTGGGACTAGGGTACGAG.

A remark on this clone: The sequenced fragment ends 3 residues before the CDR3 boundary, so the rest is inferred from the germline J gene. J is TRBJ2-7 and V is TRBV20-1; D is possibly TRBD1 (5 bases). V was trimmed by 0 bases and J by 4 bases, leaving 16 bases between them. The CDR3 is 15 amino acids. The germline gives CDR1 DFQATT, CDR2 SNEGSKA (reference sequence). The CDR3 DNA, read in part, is TGCAGTGCTAGAGATTTGGGCAGGGTAGTATACGAG. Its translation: CSARDLGRVVYE. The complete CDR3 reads CSARDLGRVVYEQYF.

The CDR3 sequence: CASSSSGGNEQFF. The CDR3 DNA, read in part, is TGTGCCAGCAGTTCTAGCGGGGGCAATGAG. The rearrangement uses TRBV6-2 or TRBV6-3 and TRBJ2-1, with 10 nucleotides matching TRBD2. The read finishes 3 residues shy of the CDR3 end, and the germline J gene is used to complete it. The V segment lost 4 bases and the J segment 6 bases; nucleotides outside the gene matches: 0. The CDR3 spans 13 residues. The germline CDR1 and CDR2 sequences are MNHEY and SVGEGT.

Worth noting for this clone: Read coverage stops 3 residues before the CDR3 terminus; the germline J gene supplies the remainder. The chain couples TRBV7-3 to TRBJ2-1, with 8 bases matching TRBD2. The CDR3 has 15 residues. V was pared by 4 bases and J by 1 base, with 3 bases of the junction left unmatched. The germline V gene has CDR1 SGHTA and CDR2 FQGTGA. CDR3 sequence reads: CASSSGTSSYNEQFF. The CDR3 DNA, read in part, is TGTGCCAGCAGCTCCGGGACTAGTTCCTACAATGAG. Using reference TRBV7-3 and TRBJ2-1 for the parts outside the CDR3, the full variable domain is GAGVSQTPSNKVTEKGKYVELRCDPISGHTALYWYRQSLGQGPEFLIYFQGTGAADDSGLPNDRFFAVRPEGSVSTLKIQRTERGDSAVYLCASSSGTSSYNEQFFGPGTRLTVL.